This T cell receptor (beta chain) originates from a study of blood T cell repertoires in COVID-19. Study-level information: Spain, Italy and the United States supplied samples that represented acute and convalescent COVID-19.

This clone was observed a handful of times. The CDR3 is 16 amino acids. With 3 bases removed from V and 2 bases from J, the gap between germline ends came to 17 bases. Per germline, CDR1 SGHDT and CDR2 YYEEEE. In the original workflow: Amplification from reference gene primers served as the basis for estimated nucleated cell counts. Here immunoSEQ multiplex PCR was the method, and the copy in TCRdb shows in-frame clones only, minus some. That table furnishes V, J and clone size, whereas the DNA furnished D and trimming. The table lists some 89,000 clones, roughly 80% of them singletons. The chain has TRBV5-6 and TRBJ2-5, with D possibly TRBD2 on 5 matching bases. The sequence derives from a man aged 60 to 69 with acute or convalescent COVID-19. Sequencing used peripheral blood. CDR3 region: CASSSEGVSGQETQYF. As DNA, the CDR3 is TGTGCCAGCAGCTCCGAGGGAGTGAGCGGTCAAGAGACCCAGTACTTC.